The source of this T cell receptor beta chain is a study of blood T cell repertoires in COVID-19. Assay: immunoSEQ multiplex PCR; the TCRdb copy retains only in-frame clones and omits some. Of 120,000 to 150,000 clones detected, 85% to 90% appear once; the ten largest clones hold 9.5% to 11%. The CDR3 loop spans 13 amino acids. From germline, CDR1 is LNHDA and CDR2 SQIVND (reference sequence). Trimming took 6 bases from V and 7 from J, leaving 13 bases between them. The TCR was taken from a woman of 80 years or more with acute or convalescent COVID-19. The chain couples TRBV19 to TRBJ1-5, with D unclear. Sequenced material: peripheral blood. The CDR3 here is CASSPTSLQPQHF. The CDR3 coding sequence is TGTGCCAGTAGCCCTACCTCCCTCCAGCCCCAGCATTTT. The full variable domain, its missing parts supplied by reference TRBV19 and TRBJ1-5, is DGGITQSPKYLFRKEGQNVTLSCEQNLNHDAMYWYRQDPGQGLRLIYYSQIVNDFQKGDIAEGYSVSREKKESFPLTVTSAQKNPTAFYLCASSPTSLQPQHFGDGTRLSIL.